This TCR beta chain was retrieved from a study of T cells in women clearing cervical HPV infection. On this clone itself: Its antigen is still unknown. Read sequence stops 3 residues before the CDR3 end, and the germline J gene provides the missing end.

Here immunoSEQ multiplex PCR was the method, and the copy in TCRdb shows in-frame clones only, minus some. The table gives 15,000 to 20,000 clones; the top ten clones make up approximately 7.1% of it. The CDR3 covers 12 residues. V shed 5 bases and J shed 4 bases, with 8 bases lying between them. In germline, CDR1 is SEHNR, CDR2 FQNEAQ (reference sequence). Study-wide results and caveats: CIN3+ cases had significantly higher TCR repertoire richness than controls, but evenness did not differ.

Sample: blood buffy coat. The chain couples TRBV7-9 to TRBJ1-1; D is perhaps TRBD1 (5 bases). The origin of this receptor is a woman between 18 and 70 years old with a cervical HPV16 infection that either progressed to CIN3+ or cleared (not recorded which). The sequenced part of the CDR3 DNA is TGTGCCAGCAGCCGAGGGGCCACTGAA. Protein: CASSRGATE. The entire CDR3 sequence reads CASSRGATEAFF. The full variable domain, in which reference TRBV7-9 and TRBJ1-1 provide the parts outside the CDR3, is DTGVSQNPRHKITKRGQNVTFRCDPISEHNRLYWYRQTLGQGPEFLTYFQNEAQLEKSRLLSDRFSAERPKGSFSTLEIQRTEQGDSAMYLCASSRGATEAFFGQGTRLTVV.